The present entry profiles one T cell receptor (beta chain) with its context. Its antigen specificity is not known. No base quality values were provided; no much bigger clone lies one nucleotide off. The data derive from a study of blood T cell repertoires in COVID-19 (dated by TCRdb to about 2020). About the investigation overall: Samples covering the acute and convalescent phases of COVID-19 were provided by collaborators in the United States, Italy and Spain. The dataset comprised deeply sampled blood TCRbeta repertoires from subjects exposed to, actively infected with, or recovered from COVID-19. Samples came from the ongoing ImmuneRACE study (first 160 participants) plus 1,254 subjects from 6 global collaborators. Sample metadata almost always included a de-identified subject ID, COVID-19 status, age in years and sex. The prospective study material was composed of cDNA or gDNA derived from T cells, B-cell-depleted T cells, or PBMCs. HLA class I and class II types, where available, came from metadata supplied by the sample provider rather than from assay-based typing. The repertoires were released in a freely available public database meant as a resource for research on the immune response to SARS-CoV-2.

The immunoSEQ Assay, a bias-controlled multiplex PCR, was used to amplify TCRbeta CDR3 regions from genomic DNA. From the authors' description of their analysis: The number of nucleated cells in each sample was estimated by amplification of reference gene primers within the assay. To quantify the absolute abundance of each unique TCRbeta CDR3 rearrangement, sequence reads were collapsed and filtered. For each sample, productive Simpson clonality was calculated by taking the square root of Simpson's diversity index across productive rearrangements. TCRdb mirrors the immuneACCESS table, restricted to in-frame sequences. Some clones are absent from its copies; in checked studies, under half trace to an unresolved V gene, and the reason for the others is unknown. For V, J and clone size, that table is used; D and trimming come from the DNA. The sample table records roughly 250,000 clones; about 86% of these occur just once. The ten most abundant clones make up 3% to 4% of the sample.

Overall results and qualifications from the work: The quantity of clinical and demographic metadata differed by source and by participant and was supplied without curation.

Participants in the prospective study were enrolled through a virtual design, were aged about 18 to 100 years, and lived in 24 United States geographic areas. In the prospective study, participants were assigned to cohorts based on the clinical history participants reported in a screening survey and a study questionnaire. Mobile phlebotomists in the prospective study collected whole blood, serum and a nasopharyngeal or oropharyngeal swab from every participant. Prospective study participants could optionally give additional blood draws and questionnaires over an approximately two-month period. Blood samples from the prospective study were shipped frozen or at room temperature prior to DNA extraction. Germline trimming amounts to 7 bases on V and 1 base on J, with 4 as the count of junction bases outside the gene matches. The CDR3 numbers 16 residues from cysteine through phenylalanine. The kept DNA is CDR3 alone, 48 bases in frame from the first base. CDR1 and CDR2 (KGHDR, SFDVKD) derive from the germline V gene.

Material for sequencing was PBMCs or T cells enriched from blood (not recorded which). This TCR came from a woman aged 40-49 years with acute COVID-19. This chain joins TRBV24-1 to TRBJ2-2; the junction holds 11 bases that match TRBD2. The nucleotide sequence is given as TGTGCCACCAGAGCTAGCGGGAGGAAGAACACCGGGGAGCTGTTTTTT. Translated, it reads CATRASGRKNTGELFF.